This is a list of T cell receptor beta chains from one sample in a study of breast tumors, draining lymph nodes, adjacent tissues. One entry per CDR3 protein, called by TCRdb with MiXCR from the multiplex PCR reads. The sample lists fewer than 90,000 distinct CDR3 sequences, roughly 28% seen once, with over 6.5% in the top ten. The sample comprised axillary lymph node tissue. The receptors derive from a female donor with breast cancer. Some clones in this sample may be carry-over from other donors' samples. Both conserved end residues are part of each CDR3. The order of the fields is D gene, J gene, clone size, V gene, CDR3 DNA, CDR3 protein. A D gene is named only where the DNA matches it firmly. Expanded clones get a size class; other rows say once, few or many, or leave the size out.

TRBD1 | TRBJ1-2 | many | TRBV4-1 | TGCGCCAGCAGCCCCACAGGGGGAGGTGGCTACACCTTC | CASSPTGGGGYTF
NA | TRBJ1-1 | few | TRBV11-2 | TGTGCCAGCGGAGTATTGACGGCGAACACTGAAGCTTTCTTT | CASGVLTANTEAFF
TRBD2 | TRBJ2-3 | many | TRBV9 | TGTGCCAGCAGCGCAACCGTAGCTAGCGGGAGCACAGATACGCAGTATTTT | CASSATVASGSTDTQYF
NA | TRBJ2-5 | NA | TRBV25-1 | TGTGCCAGCAGTACCCTTTTTATGTCGGGGCCTAGAGAGACCCAGTACTTC | CASSTLFMSGPRETQYF
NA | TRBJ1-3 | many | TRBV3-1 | TGTGCCAGCAGCCTGACCGATTCTGGAAACACCATATATTTT | CASSLTDSGNTIYF
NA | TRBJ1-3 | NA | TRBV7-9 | TGTGCCAGCAGCTTAGGGGGCGCAACTGGAAACACCATATATTTT | CASSLGGATGNTIYF
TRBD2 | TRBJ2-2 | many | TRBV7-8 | TGTGCCAGCAGCATGACTAGCGGGAGGGCCTCCGGGGAGCTGTTTTTT | CASSMTSGRASGELFF
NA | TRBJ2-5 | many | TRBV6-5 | TGTGCCAGCACTCACCCTGACGCCCACTGGGCCCAGTACTTC | CASTHPDAHWAQYF
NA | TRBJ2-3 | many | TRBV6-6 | TGTGCCAGCAGTGTCCCGGGACAAGGGACAGATACGCAGTATTTT | CASSVPGQGTDTQYF
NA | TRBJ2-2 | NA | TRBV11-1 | TGTGCCAGCCGCACCGGGACCCCAACGACCGGGGAGCTGTTTTTT | CASRTGTPTTGELFF
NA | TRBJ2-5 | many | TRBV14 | TGTGCCAGCAGCCAGTTGGGCGGACAAGAGACCCAGTACTTC | CASSQLGGQETQYF
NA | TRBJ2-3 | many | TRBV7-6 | TGTGCCAGCAGCACGAGCACAGATACGCAGTATTTT | CASSTSTDTQYF
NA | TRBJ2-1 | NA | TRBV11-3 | TGTGCCAGCAGCGCCCGGGTCCAAGGAATTGAGCAGTTCTTC | CASSARVQGIEQFF
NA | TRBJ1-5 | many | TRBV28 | TGTGCCAGCAGTTTACCCATTCCGGGGAGCAATCAGCCCCAGCATTTT | CASSLPIPGSNQPQHF
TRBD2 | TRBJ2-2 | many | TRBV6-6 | TGTGCCAGCAGTCTAGGCTCGGGAGGTGGGCGGGAGCTGTTTTTT | CASSLGSGGGRELFF
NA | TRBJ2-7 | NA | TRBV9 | TGTGCCAGCAGCGTGGGGGACTACGAGCAGTACTTC | CASSVGDYEQYF
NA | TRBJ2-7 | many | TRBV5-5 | TGTGCCAGCAGCTTATTGGGGTACTCCTACGAGCAGTACTTC | CASSLLGYSYEQYF
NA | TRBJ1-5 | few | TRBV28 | TGTGCCAGCAGTAACCACTCTCGGAATCAGCCCCAGCATTTT | CASSNHSRNQPQHF
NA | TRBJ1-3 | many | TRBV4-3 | TGCGCCAGCAGCCAAGAGGGGGCTGGAAACACCATATATTTT | CASSQEGAGNTIYF
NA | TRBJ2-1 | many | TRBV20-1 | TGCAGTGCCCGGAAGCGGGAGCAGTTCTTC | CSARKREQFF
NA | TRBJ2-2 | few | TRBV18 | TGTGCCAGCTCACGGGTCAACACCGAGGAGCTGTTTTTT | CASSRVNTEELFF
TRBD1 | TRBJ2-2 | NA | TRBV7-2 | TGTGCCAGCAGCTCAGGGGGATACAGGTTCTCCGGGGAGCTGTTTTTT | CASSSGGYRFSGELFF
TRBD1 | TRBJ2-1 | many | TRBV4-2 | TGTGCCAGCAGCCACGGACAGGGGCCATACAATGAGCAGTTCTTC | CASSHGQGPYNEQFF
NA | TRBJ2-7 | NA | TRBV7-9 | TGTGCCGTCGTTACTGCCGGGCCCAGCGAGCAGTACTTC | CAVVTAGPSEQYF
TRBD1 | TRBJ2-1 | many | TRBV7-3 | TGTGCCAGCAGCTTATCCTGGGGGCCCGGGACAGGGACCTACAATGAGCAGTTCTTC | CASSLSWGPGTGTYNEQFF
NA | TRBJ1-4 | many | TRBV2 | TGTGCCAGCAGTGAGTCAAGGGCCTATAATGAAAAACTGTTTTTT | CASSESRAYNEKLFF
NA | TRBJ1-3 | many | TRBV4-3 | TGCGCCAGCAGCCAGACACACAGGGTCAGCTCTGGAAACACCATATATTTT | CASSQTHRVSSGNTIYF
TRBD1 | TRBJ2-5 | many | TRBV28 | TGTGCCAGCAGTTTATTCGTTATTCGTAGGGACAGGGGGCTTAGAGAGACCCAGTACTTC | CASSLFVIRRDRGLRETQYF
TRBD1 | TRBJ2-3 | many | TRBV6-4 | TGTGCCAGCAGTGAATTGCCGGGACAGGGCACAGATACGCAGTATTTT | CASSELPGQGTDTQYF
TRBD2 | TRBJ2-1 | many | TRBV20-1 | TGCAGTGCTAGGGCGGGAGGGCAAGATGAGCAGTTCTTC | CSARAGGQDEQFF
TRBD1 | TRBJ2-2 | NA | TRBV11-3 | TGTGCCAGCAGCCCAATGGGGGGACAGGGTCGAACCGGGGAGCTGTTTTTT | CASSPMGGQGRTGELFF
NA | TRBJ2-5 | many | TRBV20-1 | TGCAGTGCTACCCAACTGGGAGCGGGTTCCGCGACCCAGTACTTC | CSATQLGAGSATQYF
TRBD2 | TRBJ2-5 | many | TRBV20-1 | TGCAGTGCGCCCGTGGGTACTAGCGGGAGTTTAACCACCCAGTACTTC | CSAPVGTSGSLTTQYF
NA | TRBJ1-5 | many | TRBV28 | TGTGCCAGCACCTTAAGGGGGGTTGGTCAGCCCCAGCATTTT | CASTLRGVGQPQHF
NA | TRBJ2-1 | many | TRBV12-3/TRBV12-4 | TGTGCCAGCAGTTTATTTAGGGGTGAGCAGTTCTTC | CASSLFRGEQFF
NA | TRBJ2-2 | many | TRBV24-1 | TGTGCCACCAGCGCAGGGGCCCAACTATACACCGGGGAGCTGTTTTTT | CATSAGAQLYTGELFF
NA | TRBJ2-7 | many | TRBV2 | TGTGCCAGCAGACCCGACAGCTACGAGCAGTACTTC | CASRPDSYEQYF
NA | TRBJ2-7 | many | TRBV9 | TGTGCCAGCAGCGCCAGGGACGGCTACGAGCAGTACTTC | CASSARDGYEQYF
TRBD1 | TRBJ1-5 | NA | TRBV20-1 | TGCAGTGCTAGAGACGAGGGACAGGTCTGTCAGCCCCAGCATTTT | CSARDEGQVCQPQHF
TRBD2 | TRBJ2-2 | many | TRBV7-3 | TGTGCCAGCAGCTTCACTAGCGGTTACACCGGGGAGCTGTTTTTT | CASSFTSGYTGELFF
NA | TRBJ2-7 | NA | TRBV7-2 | TGTGCCAGCAGCTTAGGAACAGGGTACAACGAGCAGTACTTC | CASSLGTGYNEQYF
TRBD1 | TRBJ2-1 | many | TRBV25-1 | TGTGCCAGCAGTGTCCCGGGACAGGCGTACAATGAGCAGTTCTTC | CASSVPGQAYNEQFF
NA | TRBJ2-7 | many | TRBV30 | TGTGCCTGGAGTGGGTGGGAATGCGAGCAGTACTTC | CAWSGWECEQYF
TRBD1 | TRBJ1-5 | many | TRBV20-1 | TGCAGTGCTAGAGATCCCGGACAGGGGGGCAATCAGCCCCAGCATTTT | CSARDPGQGGNQPQHF
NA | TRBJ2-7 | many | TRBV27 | TGTGCCAGCTCGGGACAAAACTCCTACGAGCAGTACTTC | CASSGQNSYEQYF
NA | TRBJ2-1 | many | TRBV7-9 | TGTGCCAGCCAAACCCAAGGTGAGGCTCGCGGGAACTACAATGAGCAGTTCTTC | CASQTQGEARGNYNEQFF
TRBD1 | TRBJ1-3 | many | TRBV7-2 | TGTGCCAGCAGCACCCGGACAGGGGATGGAAACACCATATATTTT | CASSTRTGDGNTIYF
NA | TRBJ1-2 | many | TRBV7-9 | TGTGCCAGCAGCCAGACACGAAATTATGGCTACACCTTC | CASSQTRNYGYTF
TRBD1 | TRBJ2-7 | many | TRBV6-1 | TGTGCCAGCAGTCCACAACGACAGGGCGGAGAGCAGTACTTC | CASSPQRQGGEQYF
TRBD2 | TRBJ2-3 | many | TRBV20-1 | TGCAGTGCTAGTCCCGGGTCACTAGCGGGATTGACAGATACGCAGTATTTT | CSASPGSLAGLTDTQYF